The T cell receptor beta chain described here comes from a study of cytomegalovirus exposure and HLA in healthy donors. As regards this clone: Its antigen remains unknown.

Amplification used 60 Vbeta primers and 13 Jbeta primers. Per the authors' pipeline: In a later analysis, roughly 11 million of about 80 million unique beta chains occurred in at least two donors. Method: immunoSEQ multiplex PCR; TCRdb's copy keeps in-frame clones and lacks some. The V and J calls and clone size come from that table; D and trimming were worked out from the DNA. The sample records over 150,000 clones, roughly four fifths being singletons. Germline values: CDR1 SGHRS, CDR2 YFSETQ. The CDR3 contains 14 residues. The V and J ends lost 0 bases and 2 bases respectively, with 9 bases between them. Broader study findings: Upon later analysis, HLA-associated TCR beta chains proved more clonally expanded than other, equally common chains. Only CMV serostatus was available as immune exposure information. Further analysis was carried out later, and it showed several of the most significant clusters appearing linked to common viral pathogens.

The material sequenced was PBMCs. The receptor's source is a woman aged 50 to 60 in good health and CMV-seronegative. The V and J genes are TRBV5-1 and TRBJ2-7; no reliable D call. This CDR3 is CASSLGLLTYEQYF. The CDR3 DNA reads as TGCGCCAGCAGCTTGGGACTGTTGACCTACGAGCAGTACTTC.